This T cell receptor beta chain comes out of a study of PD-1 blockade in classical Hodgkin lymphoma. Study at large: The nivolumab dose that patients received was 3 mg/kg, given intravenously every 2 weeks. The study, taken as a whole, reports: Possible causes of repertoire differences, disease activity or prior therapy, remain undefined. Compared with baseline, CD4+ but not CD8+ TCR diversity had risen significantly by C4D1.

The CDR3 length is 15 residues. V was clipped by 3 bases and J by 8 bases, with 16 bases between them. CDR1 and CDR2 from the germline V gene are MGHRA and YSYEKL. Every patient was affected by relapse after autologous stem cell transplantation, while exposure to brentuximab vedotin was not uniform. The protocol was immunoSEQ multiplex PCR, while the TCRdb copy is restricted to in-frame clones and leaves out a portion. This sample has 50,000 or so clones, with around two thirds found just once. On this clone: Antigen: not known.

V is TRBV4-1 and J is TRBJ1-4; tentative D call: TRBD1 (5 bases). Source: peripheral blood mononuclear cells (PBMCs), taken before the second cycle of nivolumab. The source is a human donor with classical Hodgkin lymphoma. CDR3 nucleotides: TGCGCCAGCAGCCAGCCCTCGGGACGTAGAGAAAAACTGTTTTTT. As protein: CASSQPSGRREKLFF.